This TCR beta chain is drawn from a study of blood T cell repertoires in COVID-19. Study information: T cells, B-cell-depleted T cells, or PBMCs supplied cDNA or gDNA.

CDR3 length: 14 amino acids. J lost 5 bases, V lost 5 bases, and 8 bases had no gene match. Per the germline V gene, CDR1 is PRHDT and CDR2 is FYEKMQ (reference sequence). The protocol was immunoSEQ multiplex PCR, while the TCRdb copy is restricted to in-frame clones and leaves out a portion. The table includes roughly 270,000 clones, over 75% detected once. The TCR sequence derives from a man younger than 35 with active or convalescent COVID-19. Sequencing input: peripheral blood. The chain is built from TRBV13 and TRBJ2-5; 7 bases map to TRBD1. The CDR3 is CASSQQGMGETQYF. As DNA, the CDR3 is TGTGCCAGCAGCCAACAGGGGATGGGTGAGACCCAGTACTTC.